This T cell receptor (beta chain) was profiled in a study of naive and memory T cell subsets. TCR cDNA received a 3' ligated oligonucleotide that carried a UMI. Reverse transcription used DNase-treated unsorted total RNA, aiming for 1 to 1000 ng. The SP2 primer and nested alpha and beta constant region primers amplified ligated cDNA in four rounds. For blood and skin samples, reverse transcription used TCR alpha and beta constant primers. TCRdb analysed the 5' RACE reads with MiXCR anew, one entry per CDR3 protein. This sample yields about 48,000 distinct CDR3 sequences, of which around 4.7% are seen a single time; about 0.8% belongs to the top ten. CDR3 size: 15 residues. The V end lost 4 bases, the J end lost 3 bases, and 17 bases lay between the germline ends. Germline loops: CDR1 SGHRS, CDR2 YFSETQ. In its sample, this clonotype was seen many times.

The receptor was isolated from a female donor in good health. The gene calls are TRBV5-1 and TRBJ2-7; D may be TRBD1 (6 bases). CDR3: CASSDNQGKNYEQYF. The CDR3 DNA sequence: TGCGCCAGCAGCGACAACCAGGGGAAAAACTACGAGCAGTACTTC.